The rows below give T cell receptor beta chains drawn from one sample of a study of OX40 agonist ivuxolimab in advanced cancers. Assay: immunoSEQ multiplex PCR; the TCRdb copy retains only in-frame clones and omits some. Among just under 75,000 clones listed, around nine tenths were seen once. Sample: CD4+ or CD8+ T cells sorted from blood, taken in a trial of the OX40 agonist ivuxolimab. These receptors were obtained from an adult with an advanced solid tumor such as melanoma, head and neck, liver or kidney cancer. Both conserved end residues are part of each CDR3. D genes are given only for firm matches.

TRBJ1-1 | TRBV7-8 | . | CASSLRRNPMNTEAFF | TGTGCCAGCAGCTTAAGGAGGAACCCTATGAACACTGAAGCTTTCTTT
TRBJ1-1 | TRBV2 | TRBD1 | CASRTRGVRPEAFF | TGTGCCAGCAGGACCAGGGGGGTGCGGCCTGAAGCTTTCTTT
TRBJ2-3 | TRBV14 | . | CASSQDPVADTQYF | TGTGCCAGCAGCCAAGATCCGGTAGCAGATACGCAGTATTTT
TRBJ2-3 | TRBV7-9 | . | CASSPGNTQYF | TGTGCCAGCAGCCCCGGGAACACGCAGTATTTT
TRBJ1-1 | TRBV19 | . | CASSITTQGTEAFF | TGTGCCAGTAGTATAACGACCCAGGGCACTGAAGCTTTCTTT
TRBJ2-1 | TRBV5-4 | TRBD2 | CASSPLGLAGGWSYNEQFF | TGTGCCAGCAGCCCGCTGGGACTAGCGGGAGGGTGGTCCTACAATGAGCAGTTCTTC
TRBJ1-2 | TRBV6-5 | TRBD1 | CASSLQGARYGYTF | TGTGCCAGCAGTCTCCAGGGGGCGCGGTATGGCTACACCTTC
TRBJ1-1 | TRBV5-5 | . | CASSLPLNTEAFF | TGTGCCAGCAGCTTACCACTGAACACTGAAGCTTTCTTT
TRBJ2-1 | TRBV7-8 | . | CASSLTSNEQFF | TGTGCCAGCAGCCTGACCTCCAATGAGCAGTTCTTC
TRBJ2-7 | TRBV15 | TRBD2 | CATSRPGTRTSQEQYF | TGTGCCACCAGCAGACCAGGGACTAGGACTTCGCAAGAGCAGTACTTC
TRBJ2-4 | TRBV18 | . | CASSPPWAGDVKNIQYF | TGTGCCAGCTCACCACCATGGGCAGGGGATGTCAAAAACATTCAGTACTTC
TRBJ1-1 | TRBV14 | . | CASSHWLGTRFLNTEAFF | TGTGCCAGCAGCCATTGGTTGGGGACAAGGTTTCTGAACACTGAAGCTTTCTTT
TRBJ2-7 | TRBV29-1 | . | CSVGWGSGGSYEQYF | TGCAGCGTTGGTTGGGGTTCCGGGGGCTCCTACGAGCAGTACTTC
TRBJ1-1 | TRBV7-8 | TRBD1 | CASRPTGVLGEAFF | TGTGCCAGCAGACCCACAGGGGTTCTTGGGGAAGCTTTCTTT
TRBJ2-1 | TRBV5-1 | TRBD2 | CASSFPTSGSRNEQFF | TGCGCCAGCAGTTTCCCTACTAGCGGGAGTCGCAATGAGCAGTTCTTC
TRBJ1-1 | TRBV5-1 | . | CASSLEWGLGTEAFF | TGCGCCAGCAGCTTGGAATGGGGGTTGGGCACTGAAGCTTTCTTT
TRBJ2-5 | TRBV14 | . | CASSQQVSFEETQYF | TGTGCCAGCAGCCAACAGGTCTCCTTTGAAGAGACCCAGTACTTC
TRBJ2-2 | TRBV6-5 | TRBD2 | CASRRTSGSHGELFF | TGTGCCAGCAGGCGGACTAGCGGGAGTCACGGGGAGCTGTTTTTT
TRBJ1-2 | TRBV19 | TRBD1 | CASKSDRGNGPFLYGYTF | TGTGCCAGTAAATCGGACAGGGGCAACGGGCCCTTCCTCTATGGCTACACCTTC
TRBJ1-2 | TRBV23-1 | . | CASSRGDESYGYTF | TGCGCCAGCAGTCGTGGCGATGAGAGCTATGGCTACACCTTC